This T cell receptor beta chain was observed in a study of response to subunit inactivated influenza vaccine. TCRdb ran MiXCR on the RT-PCR reads and lists one entry per CDR3 protein. Seen here are about 800,000 distinct CDR3 sequences, about 20% observed once, and the top ten hold 10%. The study, taken as a whole, reports: Only a handful of new T cells, the authors suggested, are recruited with each seasonal influenza vaccination.

Details on this clonotype: Its antigen is unidentified.

The material was PBMCs from blood, obtained roughly 5 days after vaccination. The TCR sequence derives from a man aged 45-60 years who received an inactivated influenza vaccine.

The CDR3 bases are TGTGCCAGCAGTTGGGGACAGGGGGCAAGGGAGCAGTACTTC. It is translated as CASSWGQGAREQYF. The genes are TRBV28 and TRBJ2-7; 12 bases are a match to TRBD1. The V segment lost 4 bases and the J segment 7 bases; nucleotides outside the gene matches: 5. Germline V lookup: CDR1 MDHEN, CDR2 SYDVKM. The CDR3 has 14 residues.